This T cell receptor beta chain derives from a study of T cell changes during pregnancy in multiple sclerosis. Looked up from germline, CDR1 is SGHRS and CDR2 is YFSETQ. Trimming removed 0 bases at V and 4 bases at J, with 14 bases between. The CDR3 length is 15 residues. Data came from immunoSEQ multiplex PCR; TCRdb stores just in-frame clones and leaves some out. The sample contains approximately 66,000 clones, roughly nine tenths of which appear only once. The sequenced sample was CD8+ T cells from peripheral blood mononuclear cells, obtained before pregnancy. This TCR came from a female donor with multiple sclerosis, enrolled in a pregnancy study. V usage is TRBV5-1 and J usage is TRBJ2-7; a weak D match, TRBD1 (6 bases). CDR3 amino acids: CASSLDLGAVYEQYF. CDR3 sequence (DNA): TGCGCCAGCAGCTTGGATTTGGGGGCAGTTTACGAGCAGTACTTC. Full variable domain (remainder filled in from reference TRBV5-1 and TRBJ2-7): KAGVTQTPRYLIKTRGQQVTLSCSPISGHRSVSWYQQTPGQGLQFLFEYFSETQRNKGNFPGRFSGRQFSNSRSEMNVSTLELGDSALYLCASSLDLGAVYEQYFGPGTRLTVT.